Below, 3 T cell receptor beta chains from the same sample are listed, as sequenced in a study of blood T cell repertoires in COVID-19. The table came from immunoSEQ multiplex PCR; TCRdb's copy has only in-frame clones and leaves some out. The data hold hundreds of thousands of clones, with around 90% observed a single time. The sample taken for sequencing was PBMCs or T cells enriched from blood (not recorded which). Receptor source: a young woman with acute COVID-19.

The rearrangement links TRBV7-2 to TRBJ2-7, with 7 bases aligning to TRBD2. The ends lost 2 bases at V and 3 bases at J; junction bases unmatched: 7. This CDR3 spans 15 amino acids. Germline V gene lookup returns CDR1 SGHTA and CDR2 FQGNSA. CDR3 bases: TGTGCCAGCAGCTTATATCTAGCGGAGAGCTACGAGCAGTACTTC. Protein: CASSLYLAESYEQYF.

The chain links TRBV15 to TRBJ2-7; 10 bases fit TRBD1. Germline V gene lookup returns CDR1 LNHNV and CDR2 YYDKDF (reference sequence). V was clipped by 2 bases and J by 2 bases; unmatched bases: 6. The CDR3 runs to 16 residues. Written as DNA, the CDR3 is TGTGCCACCAGCAGACCTGGGACAGGGGAACCCTACGAGCAGTACTTC. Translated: CATSRPGTGEPYEQYF. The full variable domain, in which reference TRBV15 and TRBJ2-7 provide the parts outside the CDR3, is DAMVIQNPRYQVTQFGKPVTLSCSQTLNHNVMYWYQQKSSQAPKLLFHYYDKDFNNEADTPDNFQSRRPNTSFCFLDIRSPGLGDTAMYLCATSRPGTGEPYEQYFGPGTRLTVT.

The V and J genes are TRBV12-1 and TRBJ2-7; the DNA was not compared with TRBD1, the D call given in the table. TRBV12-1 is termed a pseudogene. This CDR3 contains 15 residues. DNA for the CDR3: TGTGCCAGCAGCTCGCCCGGGACAGGGAAGGAAGAGCAGTACTTC. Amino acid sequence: CASSSPGTGKEEQYF.